This TCR beta chain was profiled in a study of blood T cell repertoires in COVID-19. Enrolled through a virtual design, the participants were between about 18 and 100 years of age and came from around 25 US areas. Clinical histories supplied by participants themselves formed the basis of cohort assignment. Original processing methods: By means of reference gene primer amplification, nucleated cell counts were estimated. Profiling relied on immunoSEQ multiplex PCR, and the TCRdb table lists in-frame clones only, not all of them. That table gives V, J and clone size, and the DNA gave D and trimming. The sample has about 380,000 clones; more than 85% are singletons. This CDR3 spans 16 amino acids. V lost 8 bases and J lost 5; bases outside the gene matches: 14. The germline V gene encodes CDR1 WSHSY and CDR2 SAAADI.

The rearrangement links TRBV10-2 to TRBJ2-2; the match to TRBD2 covers 7 bases. Sequencing used PBMCs or T cells enriched from blood (not recorded which). The sequence derives from a young woman who had recovered from COVID-19. The CDR3 DNA reads as TGCGCCAGCGCATGGGGGAGGGAAGTTAGTACCGGGGAGCTGTTTTTT. Amino acid sequence: CASAWGREVSTGELFF.